Shown below are 10 T cell receptor beta chains from a single sample sequenced in a study of T cells in Graves' hyperthyroidism and ophthalmopathy. Regions amplified from RNA transcripts were the TCR beta CDR3 regions. HTBI primers drove first-round RT-PCR of the TCR CDR3. TCRdb re-derived calls from the multiplex PCR reads in MiXCR, one entry per CDR3 protein. This sample has roughly 400,000 distinct CDR3 sequences, with 11% to 15% found just once. The sample consisted of blood. These receptors all come from a middle-aged man with Graves' ophthalmopathy.

V and J are TRBV19 and TRBJ2-7; 13 bases are a match to TRBD2. Looked up from germline, CDR1 is LNHDA and CDR2 is SQIVND (reference sequence). V shed 6 bases, J shed 5 bases, and the junction held 10 bases outside the gene matches. This CDR3 has 16 residues. The CDR3 spells CASSSTGLAGVNEQYF. In DNA form, the CDR3 reads TGTGCCAGTAGCTCAACAGGACTAGCGGGAGTGAACGAGCAGTACTTC.

In this sample, this clonotype turned up a few times. CDR3 bases: TGTGCCAGTAGTGACAGGCAGGGCACTGAAGCTTTCTTT. Protein product: CASSDRQGTEAFF. This chain joins TRBV19 and TRBJ1-1; the D gene is possibly TRBD1 (6 bases). This CDR3 is 13 amino acids long. Trimming removed 5 bases from V and 4 bases from J, with 11 bases in between. Germline V lookup: CDR1 LNHDA, CDR2 SQIVND (reference sequence).

At least ten counts were recorded for this clonotype. The V and J genes are TRBV11-2 and TRBJ1-3; D call uncertain. This CDR3 spans 13 amino acids. Germline V CDR1 and CDR2: SGHAT, FQNNGV. V lost 2 bases, J lost 0 bases, and 2 bases lay in between. The CDR3 DNA reads TGTGCCAGCAGCTTAATCTCTGGAAACACCATATATTTT. This sequence encodes CASSLISGNTIYF. The whole variable domain, filled in from reference TRBV11-2 and TRBJ1-3, reads EAGVAQSPRYKIIEKRQSVAFWCNPISGHATLYWYQQILGQGPKLLIQFQNNGVVDDSQLPKDRFSAERLKGVDSTLKIQPAKLEDSAVYLCASSLISGNTIYFGEGSWLTVV.

This clonotype was seen ten or more times. The chain joins TRBV27 to TRBJ2-5; D remains unclear. The CDR3 contains 13 residues. The V gene lost 6 bases and the J gene lost 4 bases, with 12 bases spanning the gap. Germline V gives CDR1 MNHEY, CDR2 SMNVEV (reference sequence). The CDR3 DNA reads TGTGCCAGCAGGGGCTGGGTGGCAGAGACCCAGTACTTC. As protein: CASRGWVAETQYF.

Many counts were recorded for this clonotype. V gene TRBV27 combines with J gene TRBJ2-5; possibly TRBD1 or TRBD2 for D (6 bases each). Germline V CDR1 and CDR2: MNHEY, SMNVEV (reference sequence). The CDR3 runs to 17 residues. V was cut by 5 bases and J by 1 base, with 20 bases left in between. This CDR3 is CASSGVFGGSGQETQYF. Written as DNA, the CDR3 is TGTGCCAGCAGTGGGGTCTTCGGGGGCTCCGGCCAAGAGACCCAGTACTTC.

This clonotype was picked up many times. The rearrangement links TRBV11-2 to TRBJ2-1; D is perhaps TRBD1 (5 bases). The V gene lost 0 bases and the J gene lost 9 bases, with 9 bases spanning the gap. Germline V lookup: CDR1 SGHAT, CDR2 FQNNGV. The CDR3 is 13 residues long. In DNA, the CDR3 is TGTGCCAGCAGCTTAGAACGTAGGGGTGAGCAGTTCTTC. Amino acid sequence: CASSLERRGEQFF.

In this sample, this clonotype turned up a few times. This chain links TRBV7-2 with TRBJ2-1; 10 bases fit TRBD2. The CDR3 runs to 17 residues. CDR1 and CDR2 from the germline V gene are SGHTA and FQGNSA. The V gene end was trimmed by 3 bases and the J gene end by 8 bases; junction bases not matched to a gene: 13. CDR3: CASSFSNGASGRYEQFF. CDR3 DNA sequence: TGTGCCAGCAGCTTCTCTAACGGGGCTAGCGGGAGATATGAGCAGTTCTTC.

This clonotype was observed at least ten times. V gene TRBV5-5 combines with J gene TRBJ2-3; D may be TRBD1 (6 bases). Per germline, CDR1 SGHKS and CDR2 YYEKEE (reference sequence). Trimming removed 3 bases at V and 0 bases at J, with 20 bases between. The CDR3 has 18 residues. The CDR3 coding sequence is TGTGCCAGCAGCTCATATTATCCCGGGACATCTAGCACAGATACGCAGTATTTT. It codes for CASSSYYPGTSSTDTQYF.

This clonotype was seen more than once but under ten times. The V call is TRBV7-9, the J call TRBJ2-1; D is ambiguous. This CDR3 has 10 amino acids. Trimming took off 8 bases at V and 6 bases at J, with 5 bases between the two ends. The germline V gene has CDR1 SEHNR and CDR2 FQNEAQ (reference sequence). DNA for the CDR3: TGTGCCAGCGGGCTCAATGAGCAGTTCTTC. It translates to CASGLNEQFF.

A note on this clonotype: Germline and junction disagree at one end, which may indicate a read error. The rearrangement links TRBV7-9 to TRBJ2-7; 10 bases fit TRBD2. There are 14 residues in the CDR3. Per the germline V gene, CDR1 is SEHNR and CDR2 is FQNEAQ (reference sequence). CDR3 residues: CVSSQSGRAYEQYF. The CDR3 coding sequence is TGTGTCAGCAGCCAGAGCGGGAGGGCCTACGAGCAGTACTTC.